A selection of T cell receptor beta chains follows, all from one sample in a study of blood T cell repertoires in COVID-19. Repertoires were generated with immunoSEQ multiplex PCR, while TCRdb's copy carries only in-frame clones and drops some. The sample carries 200,000 to 300,000 clones, about four fifths recorded once. Material for sequencing was peripheral blood. The receptors were gathered from a woman of 80 years or more with acute or convalescent COVID-19. Each CDR3 is given with its conserved first and last residue. Fields, in order: D gene, clone size, J gene, V gene, CDR3 protein, CDR3 DNA. A D gene is named only where the DNA matches it firmly. Clone size is given for some rows only: seen once, a few or many times, or a class if the clone is expanded.

D: .
size: .
J: TRBJ1-3
V: TRBV10-3
CDR3: CAINPESSGNTIYF
DNA: TGTGCCATCAATCCAGAAAGTTCTGGAAACACCATATATTTT

D: TRBD1
size: .
J: TRBJ1-3
V: TRBV19
CDR3: CASSTDGQGQNTIYF
DNA: TGTGCCAGTAGTACCGACGGACAGGGACAAAACACCATATATTTT

D: .
size: .
J: TRBJ1-6
V: TRBV7-9
CDR3: CASSPRSGPNSPLHF
DNA: TGTGCCAGCAGCCCTCGGTCTGGTCCGAATTCACCCCTCCACTTT

D: .
size: few
J: TRBJ2-3
V: TRBV28
CDR3: CASSNLEPSTDTQYF
DNA: TGTGCCAGCAGCAACTTGGAGCCCAGCACAGATACGCAGTATTTT

D: .
size: few
J: TRBJ1-2
V: TRBV7-2
CDR3: CASSSGAFYGYTF
DNA: TGTGCCAGCAGCAGCGGGGCCTTCTATGGCTACACCTTC

D: TRBD1
size: .
J: TRBJ2-1
V: TRBV5-4
CDR3: CASSFGGTGGNEQFF
DNA: TGTGCCAGCAGCTTCGGAGGGACAGGGGGCAATGAGCAGTTCTTC

D: TRBD2
size: .
J: TRBJ2-5
V: TRBV3-1/TRBV3-2
CDR3: CASSPGTGGETQYF
DNA: TGTGCCAGCAGCCCCGGGACGGGGGGAGAGACCCAGTACTTC

D: TRBD1
size: .
J: TRBJ1-4
V: TRBV28
CDR3: CASRPFRGRETNEKLFF
DNA: TGTGCCAGCAGGCCCTTCAGGGGGCGCGAAACTAATGAAAAACTGTTTTTT

D: .
size: .
J: TRBJ2-3
V: TRBV18
CDR3: CASSPILVHPGLITDTQYF
DNA: TGTGCCAGCTCACCAATTCTTGTACACCCGGGACTGATCACAGATACGCAGTATTTT

D: TRBD2
size: once
J: TRBJ2-3
V: TRBV7-2
CDR3: CASSSLSGGSTQYF
DNA: TGTGCCAGCAGCTCCCTTAGCGGGGGAAGTACGCAGTATTTT

D: TRBD1
size: .
J: TRBJ1-1
V: TRBV19
CDR3: CASSVGRGHDTEAFF
DNA: TGTGCCAGTAGTGTCGGGAGGGGGCACGACACTGAAGCTTTCTTT

D: TRBD1
size: .
J: TRBJ2-7
V: TRBV7-2
CDR3: CASSTAGTGVYEQYF
DNA: TGTGCCAGCAGCACAGCGGGGACAGGGGTCTACGAGCAGTACTTC

D: TRBD1
size: .
J: TRBJ1-5
V: TRBV6-1
CDR3: CASSEVGRGLGQPQHF
DNA: TGTGCCAGCAGTGAAGTAGGCAGGGGGCTAGGTCAGCCCCAGCATTTT

D: TRBD1
size: .
J: TRBJ1-5
V: TRBV6-6
CDR3: CASSPLGTGGSSVGQPQHF
DNA: TGTGCCAGCAGTCCCTTGGGGACAGGGGGTTCTTCTGTCGGTCAGCCCCAGCATTTT

D: .
size: .
J: TRBJ2-7
V: TRBV5-1
CDR3: CASSSWSGTAAYEQYF
DNA: TGCGCCAGCAGCTCATGGTCCGGGACTGCAGCCTACGAGCAGTACTTC

D: .
size: .
J: TRBJ2-7
V: TRBV5-1
CDR3: CASSLVGGSYEQYF
DNA: TGCGCCAGCAGCTTGGTCGGCGGTTCCTACGAGCAGTACTTC

D: TRBD2
size: .
J: TRBJ2-1
V: TRBV2
CDR3: CASSLSGVGEQFF
DNA: TGTGCCAGCAGTTTGAGCGGGGTTGGTGAGCAGTTCTTC

D: .
size: .
J: TRBJ1-1
V: TRBV24-1
CDR3: CATSDGGRTEAFF
DNA: TGTGCCACCAGTGATGGGGGGAGAACTGAAGCTTTCTTT

D: .
size: .
J: TRBJ1-5
V: TRBV11-2
CDR3: CASSNGDGQPQHF
DNA: TGTGCCAGCAGCAACGGGGATGGGCAGCCCCAGCATTTT

D: TRBD1
size: .
J: TRBJ2-7
V: TRBV6-6
CDR3: CAIQQQGESYEQYF
DNA: TGTGCCATCCAGCAGCAGGGGGAATCCTACGAGCAGTACTTC

D: .
size: .
J: TRBJ1-1
V: TRBV6-5
CDR3: CASSYYQGNTEAFF
DNA: TGTGCCAGCAGTTACTATCAGGGGAACACTGAAGCTTTCTTT

D: .
size: few
J: TRBJ1-1
V: TRBV20-1
CDR3: CSASREGGGAEAFF
DNA: TGCAGTGCTAGTCGGGAAGGGGGAGGGGCTGAAGCTTTCTTT

D: .
size: .
J: TRBJ2-2
V: TRBV19
CDR3: CASSKARGGELFF
DNA: TGTGCCAGTAGTAAGGCCAGAGGCGGGGAGCTGTTTTTT

D: .
size: .
J: TRBJ2-6
V: TRBV3-1/TRBV3-2
CDR3: CASSQDPGTGANVLTF
DNA: TGTGCCAGCAGCCAAGATCCGGGGACTGGGGCCAACGTCCTGACTTTC

D: .
size: .
J: TRBJ2-7
V: TRBV18
CDR3: CASSQSGGMYEQYF
DNA: TGTGCCAGCTCACAGTCAGGAGGGATGTACGAGCAGTACTTC

D: .
size: .
J: TRBJ2-4
V: TRBV6-5
CDR3: CASSYDPRSVKNIQYF
DNA: TGTGCCAGCAGTTACGATCCGAGGAGTGTCAAAAACATTCAGTACTTC

D: .
size: few
J: TRBJ1-5
V: TRBV2
CDR3: CASSQQGQTHQPQHF
DNA: TGTGCCAGCAGTCAACAAGGACAAACACATCAGCCCCAGCATTTT

D: .
size: once
J: TRBJ1-5
V: TRBV6-5
CDR3: CASSYLGDRYQPQHF
DNA: TGTGCCAGCAGTTACCTCGGAGACAGGTATCAGCCCCAGCATTTT

D: TRBD1
size: .
J: TRBJ1-5
V: TRBV19
CDR3: CASSEGDQGAGRPQHF
DNA: TGTGCCAGTAGTGAGGGAGACCAGGGGGCCGGGAGGCCCCAGCATTTT

D: TRBD1
size: once
J: TRBJ2-1
V: TRBV11-1
CDR3: CASSLEGASYNEQFF
DNA: TGTGCCAGCAGCTTAGAGGGGGCCTCATACAATGAGCAGTTCTTC

D: TRBD2
size: once
J: TRBJ2-3
V: TRBV5-1
CDR3: CASSVTGTSGNTDTQYF
DNA: TGCGCCAGCAGCGTGACCGGGACTAGCGGGAACACAGATACGCAGTATTTT